This TCR beta chain emerged from a study of blood T cell repertoires in COVID-19. How the authors handled the data: Reference gene primer amplification gave estimated nucleated cell counts. Profiled with immunoSEQ multiplex PCR; TCRdb holds only in-frame clones, not every one. For V, J and clone size, that table is used; D and trimming come from the DNA. There are fewer than 350,000 clones in the sample; roughly 90% occur only once, and about 8.6% lies in the top ten. The V gene's germline CDR1 is MNHNS and CDR2 SASEGT. The ends lost 3 bases at V and 6 bases at J; junction bases unmatched: 2. The CDR3 is made up of 14 amino acids.

The clonotype was recovered from a man aged 18 to 30 with active or convalescent COVID-19. Sequencing was performed on peripheral blood. J is TRBJ1-5 and V is TRBV6-1; 10 bases fit TRBD1. CDR3 protein: CASSETGGGQPQHF. Here the CDR3 DNA reads TGTGCCAGCAGTGAGACAGGGGGCGGTCAGCCCCAGCATTTT.